A selection of T cell receptor beta chains follows, all from one sample in a study of identical twins. TCRdb called the 5' RACE reads again in MiXCR, with one record for every CDR3 protein. The sample consists of under 300,000 distinct CDR3 sequences, roughly 13% of them appearing once. The material sequenced was memory (CD45RO+) T cells sorted from blood. These receptors originate from a woman aged 18-30 years in good health. The CDR3 runs from the conserved cysteine through the conserved F or W. The order of the fields is V gene, J gene, D gene, clone size, CDR3 protein, CDR3 DNA. The D gene is left open where the match is weak. The size field is filled for only some rows; it gives once, few, many or a size class.

V: TRBV9
J: TRBJ1-3
D: -
size: once
CDR3: CASSVEAARRSGTTIYF
DNA: TGTGCCAGCAGCGTAGAGGCGGCAAGGAGATCTGGAACCACCATATATTTT

V: TRBV7-9
J: TRBJ2-5
D: TRBD1
size: few
CDR3: CASSSRQGSQETQYF
DNA: TGTGCCAGCAGCTCACGACAGGGGTCACAAGAGACCCAGTACTTC

V: TRBV19
J: TRBJ2-7
D: -
size: few
CDR3: CASSTHLLGEQYF
DNA: TGTGCCAGTAGTACCCACCTCCTGGGCGAGCAGTACTTC

V: TRBV19
J: TRBJ2-1
D: TRBD2
size: few
CDR3: CASSITSGGVTEQFF
DNA: TGTGCCAGTAGTATAACTAGCGGGGGGGTCACTGAGCAGTTCTTC

V: TRBV6-2/TRBV6-3
J: TRBJ2-2
D: TRBD2
size: -
CDR3: CASSYSSGSLTGELFF
DNA: TGTGCCAGCAGTTACTCCAGCGGGAGCCTCACCGGGGAGCTGTTTTTT

V: TRBV18
J: TRBJ1-1
D: -
size: -
CDR3: CASSPLAAEAFF
DNA: TGTGCCAGCTCACCCTTGGCAGCTGAAGCTTTCTTT

V: TRBV6-1
J: TRBJ2-7
D: -
size: many
CDR3: CASGLQAGRSYEQYF
DNA: TGTGCCAGCGGACTGCAAGCGGGCCGGTCCTACGAGCAGTACTTC

V: TRBV18
J: TRBJ2-1
D: TRBD2
size: -
CDR3: CASSGTRDSNEQFF
DNA: TGTGCCAGCTCTGGGACTAGAGATAGTAACGAGCAGTTCTTC

V: TRBV29-1
J: TRBJ2-2
D: TRBD1
size: few
CDR3: CSVRTGTTGELFF
DNA: TGCAGCGTCCGGACAGGGACGACCGGGGAGCTGTTTTTT

V: TRBV2
J: TRBJ2-7
D: -
size: few
CDR3: CASSGSLRGSEQYF
DNA: TGTGCCAGTAGTGGGTCTCTTAGGGGATCCGAGCAGTACTTC

V: TRBV11-3
J: TRBJ1-2
D: -
size: many
CDR3: CASSPRTRHNYGYTF
DNA: TGTGCCAGCAGCCCTCGGACAAGGCACAACTATGGCTACACCTTC

V: TRBV4-1
J: TRBJ1-2
D: -
size: few
CDR3: CASSQAKTVNYGYTF
DNA: TGCGCCAGCAGCCAAGCCAAGACGGTGAACTATGGCTACACCTTC

V: TRBV3-1
J: TRBJ2-1
D: -
size: many
CDR3: CASSLGSQVGNEQFF
DNA: TGTGCCAGCAGCCTCGGGAGCCAGGTAGGGAATGAGCAGTTCTTC

V: TRBV27
J: TRBJ2-1
D: TRBD2
size: once
CDR3: CASSSPRGGNNEQFF
DNA: TGTGCCAGCAGCTCCCCCCGGGGGGGCAACAATGAGCAGTTCTTC

V: TRBV7-8
J: TRBJ2-7
D: -
size: many
CDR3: CASSTTAAGMHYEQYF
DNA: TGTGCCAGCAGCACAACCGCGGCAGGGATGCACTACGAGCAGTACTTC

V: TRBV28
J: TRBJ1-5
D: TRBD1
size: -
CDR3: CASSPGGEVVQPQHF
DNA: TGTGCCAGCAGTCCAGGGGGGGAGGTCGTTCAGCCCCAGCATTTT

V: TRBV18
J: TRBJ2-7
D: TRBD2
size: few
CDR3: CASSPGLAGGGSYEQYF
DNA: TGTGCCAGCTCACCGGGACTAGCGGGAGGGGGCTCCTACGAGCAGTACTTC